This is a list of T cell receptor beta chains from one sample in a study of T cell repertoires in cytomegalovirus infection. One entry per CDR3 protein, called by TCRdb with MiXCR from the reads. The sample holds 400,000 to 550,000 distinct CDR3 sequences, approximately 11% seen once. Sequenced sample: PBMCs. Receptor source: a human donor in good health (CMV status not recorded). Some clones in this sample may be carry-over from other donors' samples. CDR3s include the opening cysteine and the closing phenylalanine or tryptophan. Fields, in order: D gene, V gene, clone size, J gene, CDR3 DNA, CDR3 protein. The D gene is left open where the match is weak. Clone size is shown for a subset of rows, as once, few, many or a class of expanded clone.

d_gene: -
v_gene: TRBV5-1
abundance: many
j_gene: TRBJ1-6
CDR3nt: TGCGCCAGCAGCTTGGGTCAGGGGCCTGGTTCACCCCTCCACTTT
CDR3aa: CASSLGQGPGSPLHF

d_gene: -
v_gene: TRBV11-2
abundance: few
j_gene: TRBJ2-5
CDR3nt: TGTGCCAGCAGGACGACTAGTAAGGAGACCCAGTACTTC
CDR3aa: CASRTTSKETQYF

d_gene: TRBD1
v_gene: TRBV28
abundance: many
j_gene: TRBJ2-1
CDR3nt: TGTGCCAGCAGTTTCTATATTACCGGACAGGGCTACAATGAGCAGTTCTTC
CDR3aa: CASSFYITGQGYNEQFF

d_gene: -
v_gene: TRBV7-3
abundance: many
j_gene: TRBJ2-2
CDR3nt: TGTGCCAGCAGCCGAGGGGGTGGAGGGGAGCTGTTTTTT
CDR3aa: CASSRGGGGELFF

d_gene: TRBD2
v_gene: TRBV12-3/TRBV12-4
abundance: few
j_gene: TRBJ2-5
CDR3nt: TGTGCCAGCAGTTACGCGGGGGGCCTCCAAGAGACCCAGTACTTC
CDR3aa: CASSYAGGLQETQYF

d_gene: -
v_gene: TRBV10-3
abundance: many
j_gene: TRBJ2-5
CDR3nt: TGTGCCATCAGTGAGAGATTCGTAGAGACCCAGTACTTC
CDR3aa: CAISERFVETQYF

d_gene: TRBD2
v_gene: TRBV7-3
abundance: many
j_gene: TRBJ2-3
CDR3nt: TGTGCCAGCAGCCTGGGGACTAGCGGGAGTGGCACAGATACGCAGTATTTT
CDR3aa: CASSLGTSGSGTDTQYF

d_gene: TRBD1
v_gene: TRBV29-1
abundance: -
j_gene: TRBJ2-7
CDR3nt: TGCAGCGGCCTACAGGGGGTGAACGAGCAGTACTTC
CDR3aa: CSGLQGVNEQYF

d_gene: -
v_gene: TRBV28
abundance: many
j_gene: TRBJ2-3
CDR3nt: TGTGCCAGCAGTTTGGCAGGGGGGAGAATAGATACGCAGTATTTT
CDR3aa: CASSLAGGRIDTQYF

d_gene: TRBD1
v_gene: TRBV7-9
abundance: few
j_gene: TRBJ2-7
CDR3nt: TGTGCCAGCAGCTTACTTAAAGGGGCAGGGGGATACGAGCAGTACTTC
CDR3aa: CASSLLKGAGGYEQYF

d_gene: -
v_gene: TRBV20-1
abundance: few
j_gene: TRBJ1-2
CDR3nt: TGCAGTGCTAGTGCTCTCTATGGCTACACCTTC
CDR3aa: CSASALYGYTF

d_gene: TRBD1
v_gene: TRBV10-3
abundance: many
j_gene: TRBJ1-6
CDR3nt: TGTGCCATCAGGGGGGGACAGGAGACCTTCTCCTATAATTCACCCCTCCACTTT
CDR3aa: CAIRGGQETFSYNSPLHF

d_gene: -
v_gene: TRBV7-3
abundance: -
j_gene: TRBJ2-1
CDR3nt: TGTGCCAGCAGCTCCCGGGCGGGCCAGGGTGAGCAGTTCTTC
CDR3aa: CASSSRAGQGEQFF

d_gene: TRBD2
v_gene: TRBV20-1
abundance: few
j_gene: TRBJ2-1
CDR3nt: TGCAGTGCTAGAATTCTGAGCCGGGGAGGGAATGAGCAGTTCTTC
CDR3aa: CSARILSRGGNEQFF

d_gene: -
v_gene: TRBV27
abundance: few
j_gene: TRBJ1-6
CDR3nt: TGTGCCAGCAGTTCCCCGGGCGGTTCACCCCTCCACTTT
CDR3aa: CASSSPGGSPLHF

d_gene: -
v_gene: TRBV12-3/TRBV12-4
abundance: many
j_gene: TRBJ2-5
CDR3nt: TGTGCCAGCAGTTTAGATCAGGGACGGGAGACCCAGTACTTC
CDR3aa: CASSLDQGRETQYF

d_gene: -
v_gene: TRBV7-9
abundance: few
j_gene: TRBJ2-1
CDR3nt: TGTGCCAGCAGCCCGGGGGGCAAAGACTACAATGAGCAGTTCTTC
CDR3aa: CASSPGGKDYNEQFF

d_gene: TRBD2
v_gene: TRBV28
abundance: -
j_gene: TRBJ2-5
CDR3nt: TGTGCCAGCAGCGAACCGGGACTAGCGGGAAGAGAGACCCAGTACTTC
CDR3aa: CASSEPGLAGRETQYF

d_gene: -
v_gene: TRBV4-1
abundance: -
j_gene: TRBJ2-1
CDR3nt: TGCGCCAGCAGCCATGGAGGTCAGTTGGATGAGCAGTTCTTC
CDR3aa: CASSHGGQLDEQFF

d_gene: TRBD1
v_gene: TRBV5-6
abundance: few
j_gene: TRBJ1-2
CDR3nt: TGTGCCAGCAGCTTACCCGGACAGGGGGGCTATGGCTACACCTTC
CDR3aa: CASSLPGQGGYGYTF

d_gene: -
v_gene: TRBV28
abundance: few
j_gene: TRBJ2-1
CDR3nt: TGTGCCAGCAGTCAAGCCTATCGGGGTTACAATGAGCAGTTCTTC
CDR3aa: CASSQAYRGYNEQFF

d_gene: -
v_gene: TRBV10-3
abundance: many
j_gene: TRBJ2-5
CDR3nt: TGTGCCATCATGGGACCCCAAGAGACCCAGTACTTC
CDR3aa: CAIMGPQETQYF

d_gene: -
v_gene: TRBV5-1
abundance: many
j_gene: TRBJ2-2
CDR3nt: TGCGCCAGCAGCTTGGGACAGACCGCAGTCCTCGGTCGGCTGTTTTTT
CDR3aa: CASSLGQTAVLGRLFF

d_gene: -
v_gene: TRBV7-2
abundance: many
j_gene: TRBJ2-1
CDR3nt: TGTGCCAGCAGCCCCCCGGGGACTCCTTCAGCAATGGAGCAGTTCTTC
CDR3aa: CASSPPGTPSAMEQFF

d_gene: -
v_gene: TRBV19
abundance: many
j_gene: TRBJ2-7
CDR3nt: TGTGCCAGTTCTGGGGCAACCTACGAGCAGTACTTC
CDR3aa: CASSGATYEQYF

d_gene: TRBD1
v_gene: TRBV7-9
abundance: few
j_gene: TRBJ1-4
CDR3nt: TGTGCCAGCAGCTCTACAGGGGGAACTAATGAAAAACTGTTTTTT
CDR3aa: CASSSTGGTNEKLFF

d_gene: -
v_gene: TRBV18
abundance: -
j_gene: TRBJ2-3
CDR3nt: TGTGCCAGCTCACCGGACAGACATACGCAGTATTTT
CDR3aa: CASSPDRHTQYF

d_gene: TRBD1
v_gene: TRBV5-1
abundance: -
j_gene: TRBJ2-1
CDR3nt: TGCGCCAGCAGCTTGGGGGACAGATACAATGAGCAGTTCTTC
CDR3aa: CASSLGDRYNEQFF

d_gene: -
v_gene: TRBV12-3/TRBV12-4
abundance: few
j_gene: TRBJ2-1
CDR3nt: TGTGCCAGCAGTTTACTGGCCTCCTACAATGAGCAGTTCTTC
CDR3aa: CASSLLASYNEQFF

d_gene: TRBD1
v_gene: TRBV3-1
abundance: -
j_gene: TRBJ2-2
CDR3nt: TGTGCCAGCAGCCAGGGGACAGGGGGCGCAACCGGGGAGCTGTTTTTT
CDR3aa: CASSQGTGGATGELFF

d_gene: -
v_gene: TRBV7-2
abundance: many
j_gene: TRBJ2-2
CDR3nt: TGTGCCAGCAGCCAACAGAACACCGGGGAGCTGTTTTTT
CDR3aa: CASSQQNTGELFF

d_gene: TRBD1
v_gene: TRBV20-1
abundance: many
j_gene: TRBJ2-2
CDR3nt: TGCAGTGCTACCTGGACAGGGAACACCGGGGAGCTGTTTTTT
CDR3aa: CSATWTGNTGELFF

d_gene: -
v_gene: TRBV20-1
abundance: few
j_gene: TRBJ1-6
CDR3nt: TGCAGTGCCCGCCGGGGGAGGGATTCACCCCTCCACTTT
CDR3aa: CSARRGRDSPLHF

d_gene: TRBD1
v_gene: TRBV27
abundance: many
j_gene: TRBJ1-4
CDR3nt: TGTGCCAGCAGTCCTTCGACAGGGAATAATGAAAAACTGTTTTTT
CDR3aa: CASSPSTGNNEKLFF

d_gene: -
v_gene: TRBV18
abundance: many
j_gene: TRBJ2-3
CDR3nt: TGTGCCAGCTCCCAAGGCCCTGACCTGGATACGCAGTATTTT
CDR3aa: CASSQGPDLDTQYF

d_gene: -
v_gene: TRBV6-1
abundance: many
j_gene: TRBJ1-5
CDR3nt: TGTGCCAGCATCGGGGATCCGAGGCATCAGCCCCAGCATTTT
CDR3aa: CASIGDPRHQPQHF

d_gene: TRBD1
v_gene: TRBV7-2
abundance: many
j_gene: TRBJ2-5
CDR3nt: TGTGCCAGCAGCCCGTGGACAGGGGTGAGAGAGACCCAGTACTTC
CDR3aa: CASSPWTGVRETQYF

d_gene: -
v_gene: TRBV5-1
abundance: few
j_gene: TRBJ2-5
CDR3nt: TGCGCCAGCAGCCTGACCTCTAGGGGAGAGACCCAGTACTTC
CDR3aa: CASSLTSRGETQYF

d_gene: -
v_gene: TRBV12-3/TRBV12-4
abundance: many
j_gene: TRBJ2-1
CDR3nt: TGTGCCAGCAGTTTTAGCCGGGACTCCTACAATGAGCAGTTCTTC
CDR3aa: CASSFSRDSYNEQFF

d_gene: TRBD2
v_gene: TRBV15
abundance: few
j_gene: TRBJ2-3
CDR3nt: TGTGCCACCAGCGGGACTAGCGGGGGGGCAGATACGCAGTATTTT
CDR3aa: CATSGTSGGADTQYF

d_gene: TRBD1
v_gene: TRBV5-4
abundance: many
j_gene: TRBJ1-2
CDR3nt: TGTGCCAGCAGCGTAGACAGGGGTGGCTATGGCTACACCTTC
CDR3aa: CASSVDRGGYGYTF

d_gene: TRBD1
v_gene: TRBV19
abundance: many
j_gene: TRBJ1-5
CDR3nt: TGTGCCAGTAAGGACAGGGGGCATCAGCCCCAGCATTTT
CDR3aa: CASKDRGHQPQHF

d_gene: -
v_gene: TRBV28
abundance: -
j_gene: TRBJ1-2
CDR3nt: TGTGCCAGCAGCAAGGGGAACTATGGCTACACCTTC
CDR3aa: CASSKGNYGYTF

d_gene: -
v_gene: TRBV5-1
abundance: -
j_gene: TRBJ2-6
CDR3nt: TGCGCCAGCAGCTTGACGACAGCCTCTGGGGCCAACGTCCTGACTTTC
CDR3aa: CASSLTTASGANVLTF

d_gene: -
v_gene: TRBV7-2
abundance: many
j_gene: TRBJ2-7
CDR3nt: TGTGCCAGCAGCCCGCGACAAGGGTCCTACGAGCAGTACTTC
CDR3aa: CASSPRQGSYEQYF

d_gene: -
v_gene: TRBV12-3/TRBV12-4
abundance: many
j_gene: TRBJ2-7
CDR3nt: TGTGCCAGCAGTTTAGTCGAAGAGCAGTACTTC
CDR3aa: CASSLVEEQYF

d_gene: -
v_gene: TRBV5-4
abundance: many
j_gene: TRBJ1-5
CDR3nt: TGTGCCAGCGAACGAAAAGTATGGGGGGGACATAGCAATCAGCCCCAGCATTTT
CDR3aa: CASERKVWGGHSNQPQHF

d_gene: TRBD1
v_gene: TRBV12-5
abundance: many
j_gene: TRBJ1-2
CDR3nt: TGTGCTAGTGGGTCCGGGACAGGCTATGGCTACACCTTC
CDR3aa: CASGSGTGYGYTF

d_gene: -
v_gene: TRBV30
abundance: -
j_gene: TRBJ1-1
CDR3nt: TGTGCCTGGAGCTGGCGGGGGCCTACTGAAGCTTTCTTT
CDR3aa: CAWSWRGPTEAFF

d_gene: TRBD2
v_gene: TRBV15
abundance: -
j_gene: TRBJ2-1
CDR3nt: TGTGCCACCAGCGGGGGGCCTAGCGGGAGCTCCCCTCGGGGGTTCTTC
CDR3aa: CATSGGPSGSSPRGFF

d_gene: TRBD2
v_gene: TRBV12-5
abundance: -
j_gene: TRBJ2-3
CDR3nt: TGTGCTAGTGGTTTGGCCCTCGGACTAGCGGGGCGCACAGATACGCAGTATTTT
CDR3aa: CASGLALGLAGRTDTQYF

d_gene: -
v_gene: TRBV5-1
abundance: -
j_gene: TRBJ1-1
CDR3nt: TGCGCCAGCAGCTTGGGACAGGTGGCGAACACTGAAGCTTTCTTT
CDR3aa: CASSLGQVANTEAFF